The clone carrying this T cell receptor beta chain has a handful of counts. Donors were Caucasian adults residing in Nashville, Tennessee, USA. The data were obtained in a study of shared clonotypes between healthy human individuals. CDR1 and CDR2 from the germline V gene are GTSNPN and SVGIG (reference sequence). This CDR3 comprises 15 residues. Trimming removed 1 base from V and 4 bases from J; junction bases left unmatched: 7. Some clones are missing from TCRdb's copy, which holds only in-frame ones; the method was immunoSEQ multiplex PCR. The sample consists of millions of clones, just over 90% of them appearing once.

This TCR came from a man younger than 35 in good health. Sequencing was done on a sample of naive CD4+ T cells sorted from blood. Subset of the sample: CD45RA+ positively selected. The V gene is TRBV30, the J gene TRBJ1-5, with 7 bases lining up with TRBD1. The CDR3 bases are TGTGCCTGGAGTGGGGACAGCCCTGCGAATCAGCCCCAGCATTTT. The encoded protein is CAWSGDSPANQPQHF.